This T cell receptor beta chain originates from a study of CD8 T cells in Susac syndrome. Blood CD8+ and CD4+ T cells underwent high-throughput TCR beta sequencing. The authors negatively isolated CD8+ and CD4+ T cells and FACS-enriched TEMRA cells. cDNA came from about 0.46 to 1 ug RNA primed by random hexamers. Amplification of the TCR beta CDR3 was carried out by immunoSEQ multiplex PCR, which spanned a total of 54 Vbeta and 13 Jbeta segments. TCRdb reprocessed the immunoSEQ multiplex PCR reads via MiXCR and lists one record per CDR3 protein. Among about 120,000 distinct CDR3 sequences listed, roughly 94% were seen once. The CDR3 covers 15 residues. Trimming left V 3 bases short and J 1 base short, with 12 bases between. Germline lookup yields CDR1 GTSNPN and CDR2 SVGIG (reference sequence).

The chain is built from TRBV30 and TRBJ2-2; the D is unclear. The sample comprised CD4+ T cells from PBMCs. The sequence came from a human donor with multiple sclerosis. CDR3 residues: CAWSVSERNTGELFF. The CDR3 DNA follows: TGTGCCTGGAGCGTCTCGGAGCGGAACACCGGGGAGCTGTTTTTT.